This TCR beta chain was sequenced in a study of cytomegalovirus exposure and HLA in healthy donors. This clone was recorded a few times. This sample also contains other DNA sequences that code for the same CDR3. Trimming took 2 bases from V and 6 from J; bases not matched to a gene: 0. CDR1 is SGDLS and CDR2 is YYNGEE in the germline V gene. This CDR3 is built from 13 residues. The PCR contained 60 Vbeta and 13 Jbeta primers. Assay: immunoSEQ multiplex PCR; the TCRdb copy retains only in-frame clones and omits some. The sample holds 130,000 to 150,000 clones, about a tenth seen once. The clonotype comes from a male donor in good health and CMV-seronegative. Sequenced input: PBMCs. This chain links TRBV9 with TRBJ2-3; 10 bases are a match to TRBD2. The CDR3 nucleotides read TGTGCCAGCAGCGTGACTAGCGGGGATACGCAGTATTTT. Protein product: CASSVTSGDTQYF.